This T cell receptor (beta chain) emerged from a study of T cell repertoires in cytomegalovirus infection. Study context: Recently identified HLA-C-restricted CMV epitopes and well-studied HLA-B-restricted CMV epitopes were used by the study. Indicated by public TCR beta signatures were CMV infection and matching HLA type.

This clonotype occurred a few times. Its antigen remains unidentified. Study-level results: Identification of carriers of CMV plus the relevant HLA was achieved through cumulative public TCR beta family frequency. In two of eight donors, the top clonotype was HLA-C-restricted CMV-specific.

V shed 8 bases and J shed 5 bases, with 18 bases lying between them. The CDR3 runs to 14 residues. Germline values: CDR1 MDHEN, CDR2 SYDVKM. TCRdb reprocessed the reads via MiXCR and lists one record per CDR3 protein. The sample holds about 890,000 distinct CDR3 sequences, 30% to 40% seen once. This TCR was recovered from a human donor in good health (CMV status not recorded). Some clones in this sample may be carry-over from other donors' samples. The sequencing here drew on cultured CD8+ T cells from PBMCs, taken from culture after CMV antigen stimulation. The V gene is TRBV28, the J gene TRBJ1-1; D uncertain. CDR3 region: CASGLRVGRTEAFF. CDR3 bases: TGTGCCAGCGGTCTCCGGGTGGGGAGAACTGAAGCTTTCTTT. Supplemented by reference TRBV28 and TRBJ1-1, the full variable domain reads DVKVTQSSRYLVKRTGEKVFLECVQDMDHENMFWYRQDPGLGLRLIYFSYDVKMKEKGDIPEGYSVSREKKERFSLILESASTNQTSMYLCASGLRVGRTEAFFGQGTRLTVV.